A single sample gave rise to the 3 T cell receptor beta chains below, sequenced in a study of shared clonotypes between healthy human individuals. The protocol was immunoSEQ multiplex PCR, while the TCRdb copy is restricted to in-frame clones and leaves out a portion. The profile shows about 2,200,000 clones, approximately 94% of them singletons. Positively selected for CCR7, the CD45RO-negative cells used as naive CD8 cells excluded terminally differentiated effector memory CD45RA+ cells. The sequencing sample was made of naive CD8+ T cells from PBMCs. These receptors were obtained from a man aged 18 to 29 in good health. Some clones in this sample may be carry-over from other donors' samples.

The V and J genes are TRBV15 and TRBJ2-5, with D possibly being TRBD1 or TRBD2 (5 bases each). V lost 2 bases and J 1 base, leaving 14 bases between the germline ends. Per the germline V gene, CDR1 is LNHNV and CDR2 is YYDKDF (reference sequence). The length of the CDR3 is 16 residues. The CDR3 protein is CATSRPLGDGQETQYF. In DNA, the CDR3 is TGTGCCACCAGCAGACCCCTGGGGGACGGCCAAGAGACCCAGTACTTC.

This clone appeared a single time. The rearrangement joins TRBV11-2 to TRBJ2-7; no clear D gene. Trimming cost V 2 bases and J 2 bases, with 13 bases left between them. Germline CDR1 reads SGHAT; CDR2 reads FQNNGV. This CDR3 has 15 amino acids. The CDR3 nucleotides are TGTGCCAGCAGCTTAAGCAGCCGAAACACCTACGAGCAGTACTTC. It specifies CASSLSSRNTYEQYF.

The J gene is TRBJ1-1, the V gene TRBV14; TRBD1 might be the D (5 bases). This CDR3 is built from 14 residues. The V gene lost 0 bases and the J gene lost 7 bases, with 12 bases spanning the gap. Germline assignment: CDR1 SGHDN and CDR2 FVKESK. Written as DNA, the CDR3 is TGTGCCAGCAGCCAAGATCTGCGGCAGGGTGAAGCTTTCTTT. Its protein product is CASSQDLRQGEAFF.